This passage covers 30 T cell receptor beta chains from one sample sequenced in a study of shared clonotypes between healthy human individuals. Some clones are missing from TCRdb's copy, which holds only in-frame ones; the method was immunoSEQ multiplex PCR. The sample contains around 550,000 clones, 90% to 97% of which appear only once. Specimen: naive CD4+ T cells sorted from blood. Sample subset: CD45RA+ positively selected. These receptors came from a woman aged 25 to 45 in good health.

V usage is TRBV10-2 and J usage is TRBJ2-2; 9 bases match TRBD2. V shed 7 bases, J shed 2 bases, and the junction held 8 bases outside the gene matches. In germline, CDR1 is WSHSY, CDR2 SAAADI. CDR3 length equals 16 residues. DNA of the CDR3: TGCGCCAGCAAGAGGTTAGCGGGAGTAAACACCGGGGAGCTGTTTTTT. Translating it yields CASKRLAGVNTGELFF.

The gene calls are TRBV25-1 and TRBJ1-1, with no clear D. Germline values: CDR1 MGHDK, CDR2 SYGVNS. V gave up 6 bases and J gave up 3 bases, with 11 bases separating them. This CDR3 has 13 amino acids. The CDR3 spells CASRSLRDTEAFF. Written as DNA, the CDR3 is TGTGCCAGCAGAAGTCTCCGGGACACTGAAGCTTTCTTT.

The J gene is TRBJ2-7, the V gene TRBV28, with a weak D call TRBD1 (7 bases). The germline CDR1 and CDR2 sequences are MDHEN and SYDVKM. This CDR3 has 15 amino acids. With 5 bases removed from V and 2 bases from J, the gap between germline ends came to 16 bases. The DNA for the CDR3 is TGTGCCAGCAGTCCTGGACAGGAGGGGCCCTACGAGCAGTACTTC. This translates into CASSPGQEGPYEQYF.

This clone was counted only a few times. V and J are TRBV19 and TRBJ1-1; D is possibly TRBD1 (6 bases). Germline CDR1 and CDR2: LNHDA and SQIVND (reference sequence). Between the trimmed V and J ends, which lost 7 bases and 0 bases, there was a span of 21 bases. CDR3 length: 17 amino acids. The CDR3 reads CASIYGGTGNMNTEAFF. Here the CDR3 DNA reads TGTGCCAGTATCTATGGTGGCACAGGGAACATGAACACTGAAGCTTTCTTT.

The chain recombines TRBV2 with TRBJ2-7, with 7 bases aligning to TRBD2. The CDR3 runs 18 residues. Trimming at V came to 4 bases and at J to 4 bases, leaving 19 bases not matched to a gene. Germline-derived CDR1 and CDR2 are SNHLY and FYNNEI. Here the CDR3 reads CASSVSLAAPSTAYEQYF. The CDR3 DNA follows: TGTGCCAGCAGTGTGTCGCTAGCGGCTCCCTCAACCGCTTACGAGCAGTACTTC.

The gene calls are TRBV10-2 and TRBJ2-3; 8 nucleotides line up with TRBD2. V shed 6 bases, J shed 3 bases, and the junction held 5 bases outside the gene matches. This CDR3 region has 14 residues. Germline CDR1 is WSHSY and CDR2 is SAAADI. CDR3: CASRLAGTTDTQYF. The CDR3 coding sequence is TGCGCCAGCAGATTAGCGGGGACGACAGATACGCAGTATTTT.

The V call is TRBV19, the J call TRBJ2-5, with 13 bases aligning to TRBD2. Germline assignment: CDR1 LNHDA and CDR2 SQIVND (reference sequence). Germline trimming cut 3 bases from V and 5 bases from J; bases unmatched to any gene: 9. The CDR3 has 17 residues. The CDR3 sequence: CASSIRTSGRREETQYF. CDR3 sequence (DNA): TGTGCCAGTAGTATCAGGACTAGCGGGAGAAGAGAGGAGACCCAGTACTTC. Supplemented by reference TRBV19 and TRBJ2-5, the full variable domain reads DGGITQSPKYLFRKEGQNVTLSCEQNLNHDAMYWYRQDPGQGLRLIYYSQIVNDFQKGDIAEGYSVSREKKESFPLTVTSAQKNPTAFYLCASSIRTSGRREETQYFGPGTRLLVL.

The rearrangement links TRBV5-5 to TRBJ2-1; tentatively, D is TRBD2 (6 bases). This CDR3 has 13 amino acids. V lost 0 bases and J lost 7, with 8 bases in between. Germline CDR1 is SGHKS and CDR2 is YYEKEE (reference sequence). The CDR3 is CASSLARGNEQFF. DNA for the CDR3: TGTGCCAGCAGCTTGGCGCGGGGTAATGAGCAGTTCTTC.

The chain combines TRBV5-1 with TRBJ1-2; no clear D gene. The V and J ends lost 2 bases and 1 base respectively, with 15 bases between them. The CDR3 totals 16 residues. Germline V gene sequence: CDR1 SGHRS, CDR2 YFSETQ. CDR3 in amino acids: CASSLSHLGINYGYTF. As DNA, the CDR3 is TGCGCCAGCAGCTTAAGCCATTTAGGGATTAACTATGGCTACACCTTC.

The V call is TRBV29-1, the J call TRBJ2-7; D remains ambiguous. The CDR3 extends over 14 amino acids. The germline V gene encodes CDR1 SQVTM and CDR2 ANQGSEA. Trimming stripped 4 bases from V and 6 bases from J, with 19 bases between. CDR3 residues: CSVARTVYPSEQYF. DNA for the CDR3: TGCAGCGTTGCCAGAACGGTCTACCCTAGCGAGCAGTACTTC.

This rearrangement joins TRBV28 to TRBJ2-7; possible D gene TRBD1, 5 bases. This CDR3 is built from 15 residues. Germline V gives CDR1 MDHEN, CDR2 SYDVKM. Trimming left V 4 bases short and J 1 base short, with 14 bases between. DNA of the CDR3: TGTGCCAGCAGTTCCCTCAGGGCTCCTTCCTACGAGCAGTACTTC. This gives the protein CASSSLRAPSYEQYF.

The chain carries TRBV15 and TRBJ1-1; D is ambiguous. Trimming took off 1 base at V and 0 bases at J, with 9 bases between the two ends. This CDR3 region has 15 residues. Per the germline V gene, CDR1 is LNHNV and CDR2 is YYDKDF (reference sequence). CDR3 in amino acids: CATSRAANMNTEAFF. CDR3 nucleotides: TGTGCCACCAGCAGAGCTGCCAATATGAACACTGAAGCTTTCTTT.

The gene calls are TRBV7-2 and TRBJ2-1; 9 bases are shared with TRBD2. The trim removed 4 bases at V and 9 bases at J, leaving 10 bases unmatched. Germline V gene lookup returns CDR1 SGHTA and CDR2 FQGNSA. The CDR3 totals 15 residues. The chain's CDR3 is CASSYSSGIRSEQFF. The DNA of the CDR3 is TGTGCCAGCAGCTATTCTAGCGGGATTCGGAGTGAGCAGTTCTTC.

In nucleotides, the CDR3 is TGTGCCAGCAGCAGGAGTCCCGATGGCACCGGGGAGCTGTTTTTT. As protein: CASSRSPDGTGELFF. The chain employs TRBV9 and TRBJ2-2; D gene uncertain. The CDR3 totals 15 residues. Germline CDR1 SGDLS, CDR2 YYNGEE. Trimming removed 4 bases at V and 4 bases at J, with 14 bases between.

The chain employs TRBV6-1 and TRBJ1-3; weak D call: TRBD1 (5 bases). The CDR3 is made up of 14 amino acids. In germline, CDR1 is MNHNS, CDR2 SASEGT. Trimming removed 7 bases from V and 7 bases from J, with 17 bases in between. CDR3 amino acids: CASIERGKRNTIYF. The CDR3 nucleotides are TGTGCCAGCATCGAAAGGGGTAAACGGAACACCATATATTTT.

The DNA of the CDR3 is TGTGCCAGCAGTGAACTCCAGGGAAACTACACCTTC. Its protein is CASSELQGNYTF. The V call is TRBV6-1, the J call TRBJ1-2; D is perhaps TRBD1 (5 bases). From germline, CDR1 is MNHNS and CDR2 SASEGT. The CDR3 runs 12 residues. V dropped 2 bases and J dropped 10 bases, with 11 bases sitting between them.

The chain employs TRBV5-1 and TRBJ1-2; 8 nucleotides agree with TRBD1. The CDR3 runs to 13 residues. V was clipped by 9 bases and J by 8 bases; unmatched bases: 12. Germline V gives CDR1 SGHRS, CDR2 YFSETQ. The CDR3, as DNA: TGCGCCACCTCACTGACAGGGGAATACGGCTACACCTTC. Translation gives CATSLTGEYGYTF. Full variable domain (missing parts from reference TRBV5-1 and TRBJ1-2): KAGVTQTPRYLIKTRGQQVTLSCSPISGHRSVSWYQQTPGQGLQFLFEYFSETQRNKGNFPGRFSGRQFSNSRSEMNVSTLELGDSALYLCATSLTGEYGYTFGSGTRLTVV.

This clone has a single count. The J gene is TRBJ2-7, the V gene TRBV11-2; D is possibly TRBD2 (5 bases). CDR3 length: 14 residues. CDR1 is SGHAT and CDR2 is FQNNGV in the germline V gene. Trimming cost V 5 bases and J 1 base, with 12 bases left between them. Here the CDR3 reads CASSNPTGSYEQYF. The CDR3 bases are TGTGCCAGCAGCAATCCGACGGGGTCCTACGAGCAGTACTTC.

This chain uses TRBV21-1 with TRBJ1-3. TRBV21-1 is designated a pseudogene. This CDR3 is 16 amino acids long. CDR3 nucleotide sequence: TGTGCCAGCAGCCCCCGACCAGATCGGGATGGAAACACCATATATTTT. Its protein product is CASSPRPDRDGNTIYF.

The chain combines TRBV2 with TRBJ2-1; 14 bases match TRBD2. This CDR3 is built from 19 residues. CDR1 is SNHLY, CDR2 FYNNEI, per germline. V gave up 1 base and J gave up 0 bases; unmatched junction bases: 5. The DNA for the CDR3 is TGTGCCAGCAGTGAAGATCCGGGACTAGCGGGGGTCTCCTACAATGAGCAGTTCTTC. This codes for CASSEDPGLAGVSYNEQFF.

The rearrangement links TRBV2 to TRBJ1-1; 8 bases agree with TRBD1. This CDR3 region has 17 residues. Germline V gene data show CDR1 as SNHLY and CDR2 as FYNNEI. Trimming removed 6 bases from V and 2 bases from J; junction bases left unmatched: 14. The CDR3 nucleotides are TGTGCCAGCAGACCGGAGCAGGGGGCATATGGAAACACTGAAGCTTTCTTT. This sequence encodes CASRPEQGAYGNTEAFF.

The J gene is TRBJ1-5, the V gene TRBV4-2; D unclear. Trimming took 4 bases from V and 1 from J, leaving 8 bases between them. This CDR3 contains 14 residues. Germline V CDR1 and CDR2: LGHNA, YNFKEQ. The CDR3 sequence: CASSPGGSNQPQHF. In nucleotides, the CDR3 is TGTGCCAGCAGCCCAGGTGGAAGCAATCAGCCCCAGCATTTT.

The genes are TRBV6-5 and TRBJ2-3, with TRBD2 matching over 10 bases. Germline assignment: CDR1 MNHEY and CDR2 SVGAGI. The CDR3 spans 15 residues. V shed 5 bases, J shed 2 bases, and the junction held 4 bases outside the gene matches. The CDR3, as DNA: TGTGCCAGCAGTAACGGACTAGCGGCCACAGATACGCAGTATTTT. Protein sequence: CASSNGLAATDTQYF.

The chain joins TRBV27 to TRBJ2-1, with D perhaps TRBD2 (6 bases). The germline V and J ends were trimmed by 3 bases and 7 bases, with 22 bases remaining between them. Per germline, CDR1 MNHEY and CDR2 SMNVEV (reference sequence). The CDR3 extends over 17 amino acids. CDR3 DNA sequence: TGTGCCAGCAGTTTGAGACTAGTTGCTTTAAACTGGAATGAGCAGTTCTTC. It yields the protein CASSLRLVALNWNEQFF.

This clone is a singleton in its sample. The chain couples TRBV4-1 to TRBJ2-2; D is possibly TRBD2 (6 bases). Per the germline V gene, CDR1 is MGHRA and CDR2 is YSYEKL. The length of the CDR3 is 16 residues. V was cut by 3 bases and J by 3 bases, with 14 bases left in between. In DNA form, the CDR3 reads TGCGCCAGCAGCCAGCACCCGGGACTCGACACCGGGGAGCTGTTTTTT. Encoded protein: CASSQHPGLDTGELFF.

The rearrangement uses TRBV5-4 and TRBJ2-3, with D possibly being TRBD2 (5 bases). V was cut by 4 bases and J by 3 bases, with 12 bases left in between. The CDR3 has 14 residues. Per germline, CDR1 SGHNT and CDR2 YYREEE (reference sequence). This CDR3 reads CASSMRAGTDTQYF. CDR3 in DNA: TGTGCCAGCAGCATGAGGGCTGGGACAGATACGCAGTATTTT. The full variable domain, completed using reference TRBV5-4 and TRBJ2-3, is ETGVTQSPTHLIKTRGQQVTLRCSSQSGHNTVSWYQQALGQGPQFIFQYYREEENGRGNFPPRFSGLQFPNYSSELNVNALELDDSALYLCASSMRAGTDTQYFGPGTRLTVL.

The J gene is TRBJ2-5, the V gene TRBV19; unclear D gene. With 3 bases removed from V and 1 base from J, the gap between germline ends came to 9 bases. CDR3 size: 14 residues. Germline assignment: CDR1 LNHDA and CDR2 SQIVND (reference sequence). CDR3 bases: TGTGCCAGTAGTATTGGTTTCCTCCAAGAGACCCAGTACTTC. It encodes CASSIGFLQETQYF.

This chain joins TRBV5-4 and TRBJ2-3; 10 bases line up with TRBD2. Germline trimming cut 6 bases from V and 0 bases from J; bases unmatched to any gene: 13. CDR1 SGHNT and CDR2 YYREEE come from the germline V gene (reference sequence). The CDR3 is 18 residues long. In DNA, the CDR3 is TGTGCCAGCACTTTTGGTAGCGGGAGGAAAACTAGCACAGATACGCAGTATTTT. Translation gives CASTFGSGRKTSTDTQYF.

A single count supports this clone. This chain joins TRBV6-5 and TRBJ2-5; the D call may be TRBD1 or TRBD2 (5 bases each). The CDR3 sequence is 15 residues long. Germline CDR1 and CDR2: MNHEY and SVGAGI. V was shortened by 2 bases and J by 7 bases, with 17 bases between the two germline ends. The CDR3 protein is CASSYHMADSGTQYF. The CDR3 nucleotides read TGTGCCAGCAGTTACCATATGGCAGACAGCGGGACCCAGTACTTC.

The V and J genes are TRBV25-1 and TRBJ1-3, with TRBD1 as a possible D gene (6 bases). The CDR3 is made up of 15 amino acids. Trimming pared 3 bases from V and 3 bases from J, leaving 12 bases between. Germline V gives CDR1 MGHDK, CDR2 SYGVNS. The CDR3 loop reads CASSDRGLDGNTIYF. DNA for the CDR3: TGTGCCAGCAGTGACCGGGGGCTTGATGGAAACACCATATATTTT.